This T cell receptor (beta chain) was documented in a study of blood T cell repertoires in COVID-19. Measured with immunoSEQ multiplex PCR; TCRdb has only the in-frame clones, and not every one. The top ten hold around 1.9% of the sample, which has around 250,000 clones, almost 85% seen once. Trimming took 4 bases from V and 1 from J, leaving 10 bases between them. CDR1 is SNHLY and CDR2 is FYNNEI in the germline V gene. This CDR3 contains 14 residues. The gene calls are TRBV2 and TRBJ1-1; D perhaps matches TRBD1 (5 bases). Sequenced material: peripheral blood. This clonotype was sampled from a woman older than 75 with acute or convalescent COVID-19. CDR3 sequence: CASSASTANTEAFF. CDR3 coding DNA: TGTGCCAGCAGTGCCTCGACAGCGAACACTGAAGCTTTCTTT. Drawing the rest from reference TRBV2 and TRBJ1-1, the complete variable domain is EPEVTQTPSHQVTQMGQEVILRCVPISNHLYFYWYRQILGQKVEFLVSFYNNEISEKSEIFDDQFSVERPDGSNFTLKIRSTKLEDSAMYFCASSASTANTEAFFGQGTRLTVV.